This passage covers 18 T cell receptor beta chains from one sample sequenced in a study of shared clonotypes between healthy human individuals. Clones were sequenced by immunoSEQ multiplex PCR, and TCRdb holds only the in-frame ones, with some missing. The sample shows about half a million clones, roughly three quarters of them seen only once. The sample was PBMCs. Receptors were obtained from a woman aged 35 to 49 in good health. Some clones in this sample may be carry-over from other donors' samples.

The chain is built from TRBV2 and TRBJ2-2; 8 nucleotides align to TRBD2. V dropped 6 bases and J dropped 6; count of bases not matched to a gene: 9. The CDR3 covers 15 residues. Looked up from germline, CDR1 is SNHLY and CDR2 is FYNNEI. The CDR3 DNA follows: TGTGCCAGCAGCGTGAGCGGGAGCGATGCCGGGGAGCTGTTTTTT. Protein sequence: CASSVSGSDAGELFF.

In nucleotides, the CDR3 is TGTGCCAGCTCACCAGGGACTACAAGACCCAAATACTTC. This translates into CASSPGTTRPKYF. The V gene is TRBV18, the J gene TRBJ2-5, with 7 positions matching TRBD2. This CDR3 is built from 13 residues. CDR1 and CDR2 (germline): KGHSH, LQKENI. J gave up 14 bases and V 2 bases, and 11 bases lay outside the gene matches.

V is TRBV18 and J is TRBJ2-7; 10 nucleotides match TRBD2. This CDR3 is built from 14 residues. Germline lookup yields CDR1 KGHSH and CDR2 LQKENI. V shed 3 bases and J 4 bases; nucleotides not matched to a gene: 3. As DNA, the CDR3 is TGTGCCAGCTCACCGGGTAGCGGGAGGTACGAGCAGTACTTC. It translates to CASSPGSGRYEQYF.

This clone was found many times. The V gene is TRBV28, the J gene TRBJ1-5; maybe TRBD1 (5 bases). This CDR3 is built from 12 residues. From germline, CDR1 is MDHEN and CDR2 SYDVKM. V lost 5 bases, J lost 9 bases, and 11 bases lay in between. The CDR3 is CASSAGGLPQHF. CDR3 DNA: TGTGCCAGCAGTGCGGGGGGGTTGCCCCAGCATTTT.

The V call is TRBV29-1, the J call TRBJ2-5; D is unresolved. The J call could be wrong; TRBJ2-7 is a better fit for the DNA end. The CDR3 consists of 11 residues. Germline loops: CDR1 SQVTM, CDR2 ANQGSEA. CDR3 DNA: TGCAGCTTCACCGCTACCTACGAGCAGTACTTC. Protein product: CSFTATYEQYF.

V and J are TRBV6-1 and TRBJ1-2; D not resolved. Germline lookup yields CDR1 MNHNS and CDR2 SASEGT. This CDR3 is built from 15 residues. V was clipped by 2 bases and J by 6 bases, with 16 bases between them. CDR3 loop: CASSEYTSGLDGYTF. The CDR3 DNA is TGTGCCAGCAGTGAATACACCAGCGGGTTGGATGGCTACACCTTC.

The rearrangement links TRBV7-9 to TRBJ2-5, with a tentative D call TRBD1 (6 bases). V was clipped by 0 bases and J by 4 bases, with 12 bases between them. The CDR3 is 15 residues long. Germline V gives CDR1 SEHNR, CDR2 FQNEAQ (reference sequence). As DNA, the CDR3 is TGTGCCAGCAGCTTAGCGCTACAGGGTGGAGAGACCCAGTACTTC. It yields the protein CASSLALQGGETQYF.

J is TRBJ2-7 and V is TRBV6-1; 7 bases align to TRBD2. The CDR3 consists of 14 residues. The V and J ends lost 4 bases and 3 bases, in that order; junction bases with no gene match: 6. The V gene's germline CDR1 is MNHNS and CDR2 SASEGT. The CDR3 coding sequence is TGTGCCAGCAGTGTTTACGGGGGGATCTACGAGCAGTACTTC. Encoded protein: CASSVYGGIYEQYF.

The rearrangement joins TRBV28 to TRBJ2-2; D may be TRBD2 (6 bases). The CDR3 totals 15 residues. V lost 3 bases to trimming and J lost 3 bases, with 11 bases between them. Looked up from germline, CDR1 is MDHEN and CDR2 is SYDVKM. This CDR3 reads CASSFFGGYTGELFF. DNA of the CDR3: TGTGCCAGCAGTTTCTTCGGGGGTTACACCGGGGAGCTGTTTTTT.

V and J are TRBV5-1 and TRBJ2-5; 7 nucleotides align to TRBD1. The J call is uncertain, as TRBJ2-7 better fits the DNA end. Germline CDR1 SGHRS, CDR2 YFSETQ. The CDR3 runs 12 residues. The CDR3 protein is CASSQGAYEQYF. As DNA, the CDR3 is TGCGCCAGCAGTCAGGGGGCCTACGAGCAGTACTTC.

V usage is TRBV30 and J usage is TRBJ1-5, with a possible D match to TRBD1 (5 bases). This CDR3 region has 14 residues. The V end lost 0 bases, the J end lost 8 bases, and 14 bases lay between the germline ends. Per germline, CDR1 GTSNPN and CDR2 SVGIG (reference sequence). This CDR3 reads CAWSVMVGVEPQHF. Here the CDR3 DNA reads TGTGCCTGGAGTGTTATGGTAGGGGTTGAGCCCCAGCATTTT. Together with reference TRBV30 and TRBJ1-5, the CDR3 gives the full variable domain: SQTIHQWPATLVQPVGSPLSLECTVEGTSNPNLYWYRQAAGRGLQLLFYSVGIGQISSEVPQNLSASRPQDRQFILSSKKLLLSDSGFYLCAWSVMVGVEPQHFGDGTRLSIL.

This chain joins TRBV12-2 and TRBJ1-5; the table names TRBD1, a call not compared with the DNA. TRBV12-2 is designated a pseudogene. This CDR3 comprises 17 residues. CDR3 DNA: TGTGCAAGTCGCTTCCAGAGGGGCGACAGGGTTAATCAGCCCCAGCATTTT. This gives the protein CASRFQRGDRVNQPQHF.

With regard to this clone: The same CDR3 is also encoded by other DNA sequences in this sample. The rearrangement links TRBV5-1 to TRBJ2-1; 8 positions agree with TRBD2. J lost 5 bases, V lost 1 base, and 2 bases had no gene match. Germline V gives CDR1 SGHRS, CDR2 YFSETQ. CDR3 size: 14 residues. The CDR3 reads CASSLRLAHNEQFF. As DNA, the CDR3 is TGCGCCAGCAGCTTGAGACTAGCGCACAATGAGCAGTTCTTC.

As concerns this clone: Other DNA sequences in this specimen translate into the identical CDR3. The V and J genes are TRBV19 and TRBJ1-1; D ambiguous. Per the germline V gene, CDR1 is LNHDA and CDR2 is SQIVND (reference sequence). CDR3 length: 13 residues. V gave up 6 bases and J gave up 2 bases, with 10 bases separating them. CDR3: CASSTTVNTEAFF. The DNA of the CDR3 is TGTGCCAGTAGCACGACGGTAAACACTGAAGCTTTCTTT.

The rearrangement links TRBV19 to TRBJ2-7; 11 bases are shared with TRBD2. The germline gives CDR1 LNHDA, CDR2 SQIVND (reference sequence). The CDR3 runs 14 residues. Trimming removed 4 bases from V and 7 bases from J; junction bases left unmatched: 6. CDR3 DNA: TGTGCCAGTAGTACGGTAGCGGGGGGGTCGGAGCAGTACTTC. As protein: CASSTVAGGSEQYF.

The V gene is TRBV10-1, the J gene TRBJ2-3; TRBD2 matches 14 bases. Germline V gene lookup returns CDR1 WNHNN and CDR2 SYGVQD (reference sequence). The CDR3 runs 19 residues. V shed 0 bases, J shed 3 bases, and the junction held 8 bases outside the gene matches. CDR3 DNA: TGCGCCAGCAGTGAGTCGATGGGGACTAGCGGGAGTTCGACAGATACGCAGTATTTT. Protein product: CASSESMGTSGSSTDTQYF.

This chain uses TRBV2 with TRBJ2-7; the D is unclear. Per germline, CDR1 SNHLY and CDR2 FYNNEI. V lost 2 bases, J lost 2 bases, and 10 bases lay in between. The CDR3 is 14 residues long. Written as DNA, the CDR3 is TGTGCCAGCAGTGAATGGGGTACGGCCTACGAGCAGTACTTC. Its translation is CASSEWGTAYEQYF. Drawing the rest from reference TRBV2 and TRBJ2-7, the complete variable domain is EPEVTQTPSHQVTQMGQEVILRCVPISNHLYFYWYRQILGQKVEFLVSFYNNEISEKSEIFDDQFSVERPDGSNFTLKIRSTKLEDSAMYFCASSEWGTAYEQYFGPGTRLTVT.

The chain couples TRBV27 to TRBJ1-1, with 9 positions matching TRBD1. Unmatched junction bases numbered 4, after V lost 6 bases and J lost 2 bases. CDR3 length: 14 residues. The V gene's germline CDR1 is MNHEY and CDR2 SMNVEV (reference sequence). The DNA of the CDR3 is TGTGCCAGCAGACAGGGGGCCCGAAACACTGAAGCTTTCTTT. Translated, it gives CASRQGARNTEAFF.